This T cell receptor (beta chain) was captured by sequencing in a study of CXCR3-negative and CXCR3-positive naive CD8 T cells. Each TRB cDNA library was prepared by 5' RACE (with UMI labels). TCRdb re-called the 5' RACE reads, yielding one record per CDR3 amino acid sequence without DNA. The sample includes 130,000 or so distinct CDR3 sequences. CD45RO-CCR7+CD27+CD95- defined naive CD8+ T cells. The sequenced material came from naive CXCR3- CD8+ T cells from blood. Indicated subset: CD45RO-CCR7+CD27+CD95- naive CD8+ T cells lacking CXCR3 (TNR3-). This sequence was found in a human donor in good health. Some clones in this sample may be carry-over from other donors' samples.

CDR3 region: CATGHRDNTEAFF. This chain joins TRBV15 and TRBJ1-1; TCRdb returns TRBD1, unconfirmable since there is no DNA. From germline, CDR1 is LNHNV and CDR2 YYDKDF (reference sequence). This CDR3 comprises 13 residues.